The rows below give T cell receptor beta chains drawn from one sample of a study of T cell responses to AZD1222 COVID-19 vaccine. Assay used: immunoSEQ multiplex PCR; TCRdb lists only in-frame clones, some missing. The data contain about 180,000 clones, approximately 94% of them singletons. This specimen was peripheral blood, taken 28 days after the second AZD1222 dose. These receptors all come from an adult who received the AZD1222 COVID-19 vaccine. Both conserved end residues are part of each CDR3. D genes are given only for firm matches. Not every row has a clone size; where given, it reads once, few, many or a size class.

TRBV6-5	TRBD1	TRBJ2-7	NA	CASRPGQGAYEQYF	TGTGCCAGCAGGCCGGGACAGGGAGCCTACGAGCAGTACTTC
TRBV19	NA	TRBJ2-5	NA	CASSIDKGEAQYF	TGTGCCAGTAGTATAGATAAAGGCGAGGCCCAGTACTTC
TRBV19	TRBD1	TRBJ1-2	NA	CASNLRDRLYGYTF	TGTGCCAGTAACCTCCGGGACAGACTCTATGGCTACACCTTC
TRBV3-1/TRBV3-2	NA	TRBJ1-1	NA	CASSPRWEDTEAFF	TGTGCCAGCAGCCCAAGATGGGAGGACACTGAAGCTTTCTTT
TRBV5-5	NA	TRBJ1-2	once	CASSFYPLGWQGYTF	TGTGCCAGCAGCTTCTATCCTTTAGGTTGGCAAGGCTACACCTTC
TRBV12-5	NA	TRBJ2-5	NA	CASGGPLHETQYF	TGTGCTAGTGGGGGCCCGCTACACGAGACCCAGTACTTC
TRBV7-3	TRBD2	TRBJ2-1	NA	CASSQSGGASEQFF	TGTGCCAGCAGCCAAAGCGGGGGGGCCTCAGAGCAGTTCTTC
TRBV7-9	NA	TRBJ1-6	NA	CASSWIRGWDSPLHF	TGTGCCAGCAGTTGGATCCGGGGCTGGGATTCACCCCTCCACTTT
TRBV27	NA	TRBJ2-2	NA	CASRSLTGELFF	TGTGCCAGCAGATCACTCACCGGGGAGCTGTTTTTT
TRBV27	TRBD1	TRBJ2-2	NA	CASSRRFGTDANTGELFF	TGTGCCAGCAGTCGGCGGTTTGGGACAGACGCGAACACCGGGGAGCTGTTTTTT
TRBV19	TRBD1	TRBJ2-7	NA	CASSAGTGGSYEQYF	TGTGCCAGCTCTGCCGGGACAGGGGGTTCCTACGAGCAGTACTTC
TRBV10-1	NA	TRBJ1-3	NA	CASSESRGNTIYF	TGCGCCAGCAGTGAGTCCCGGGGAAACACCATATATTTT
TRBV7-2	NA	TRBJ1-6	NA	CASSFGQSSYNSPLHF	TGTGCCAGCAGCTTTGGACAGAGCTCCTATAATTCACCCCTCCACTTT
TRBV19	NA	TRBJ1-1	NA	CASSTGLGNTEAFF	TGTGCCAGTAGTACGGGACTTGGGAACACTGAAGCTTTCTTT
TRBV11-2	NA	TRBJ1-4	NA	CASSPWTGGADEKLFF	TGTGCCAGCAGCCCCTGGACGGGGGGCGCAGATGAAAAACTGTTTTTT
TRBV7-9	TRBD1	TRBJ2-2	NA	CASSTETGAITGELFF	TGTGCCAGCAGCACGGAGACAGGGGCGATCACCGGGGAGCTGTTTTTT
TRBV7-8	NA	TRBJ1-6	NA	CASSSQFADDSPLHF	TGTGCCAGCAGCTCACAATTTGCGGACGATTCACCCCTCCACTTT
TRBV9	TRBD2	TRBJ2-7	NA	CASSKGLAYEQYF	TGTGCCAGCAGCAAGGGACTAGCCTACGAGCAGTACTTC
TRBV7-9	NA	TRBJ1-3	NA	CASSRTGVLGRNTIYF	TGTGCCAGCAGCCGGACTGGAGTGCTCGGGCGAAACACCATATATTTT
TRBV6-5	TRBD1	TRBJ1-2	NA	CASSYGTGGAMSGYTF	TGTGCCAGCAGTTACGGGACAGGGGGCGCCATGAGTGGCTACACCTTC
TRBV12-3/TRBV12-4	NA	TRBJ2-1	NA	CASSLVNEQFF	TGTGCCAGCAGTTTGGTGAATGAGCAGTTCTTC
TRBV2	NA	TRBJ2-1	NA	CASSPRLVPSSYNEQFF	TGTGCCAGCAGTCCCCGACTTGTTCCTAGCTCCTACAATGAGCAGTTCTTC
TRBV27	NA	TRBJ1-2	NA	CASSRGYGYTF	TGTGCCAGCAGCAGGGGCTATGGCTACACCTTC
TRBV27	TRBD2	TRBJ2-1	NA	CASADGASGESAEQFF	TGTGCCAGCGCTGATGGGGCTAGCGGGGAGAGCGCTGAGCAGTTCTTC
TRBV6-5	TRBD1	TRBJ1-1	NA	CASSLTGGGTEAFF	TGTGCCAGCAGCCTCACAGGGGGAGGCACTGAAGCTTTCTTT
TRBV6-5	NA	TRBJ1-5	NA	CASSPSLGSQPQHF	TGTGCCAGCAGTCCTTCATTGGGAAGTCAGCCCCAGCATTTT
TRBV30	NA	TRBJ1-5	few	CAWSSGTYLNQPQHF	TGTGCCTGGAGCAGTGGGACTTATCTCAATCAGCCCCAGCATTTT
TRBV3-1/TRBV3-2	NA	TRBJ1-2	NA	CASSQGFEGGYTF	TGTGCCAGCAGCCAAGGGTTCGAGGGTGGCTACACCTTC
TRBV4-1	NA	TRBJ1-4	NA	CASSFPGEKLFF	TGCGCCAGCAGTTTCCCCGGGGAAAAACTGTTTTTT
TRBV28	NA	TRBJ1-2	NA	CASSVSQGISAGYTF	TGTGCCAGCAGTGTATCACAGGGAATTTCAGCTGGCTACACCTTC
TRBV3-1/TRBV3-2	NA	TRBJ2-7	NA	CASSQGTSPYEQYF	TGTGCCAGCAGCCAGGGGACATCTCCCTACGAGCAGTACTTC
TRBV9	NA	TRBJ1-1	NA	CASSVDVDSAEAFF	TGTGCCAGCAGCGTAGACGTGGACAGCGCTGAAGCTTTCTTT
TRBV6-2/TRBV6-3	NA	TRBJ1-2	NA	CASSFRPSGNYGYTF	TGTGCCAGCAGTTTTAGGCCGTCAGGAAACTATGGCTACACCTTC
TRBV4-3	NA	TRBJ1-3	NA	CASSQVGGSSGNTIYF	TGCGCCAGCAGCCAGGTGGGTGGCAGCTCTGGAAACACCATATATTTT
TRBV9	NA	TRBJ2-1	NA	CASSVDSYSYNEQFF	TGTGCCAGCAGCGTCGACAGTTACTCCTACAATGAGCAGTTCTTC
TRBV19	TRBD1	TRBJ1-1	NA	CASGTPGQRFGRSTEAFF	TGTGCCAGTGGGACACCGGGACAGAGGTTTGGAAGGTCCACTGAAGCTTTCTTT
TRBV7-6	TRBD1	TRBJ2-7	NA	CASSSVAGTESYEQYF	TGTGCCAGCAGCTCAGTTGCAGGGACAGAGTCCTACGAGCAGTACTTC
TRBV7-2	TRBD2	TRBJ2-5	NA	CASSLDGGVQETQYF	TGTGCCAGCAGCTTAGACGGGGGGGTCCAAGAGACCCAGTACTTC
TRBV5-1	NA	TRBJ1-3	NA	CASSLKTESSGNTIYF	TGCGCCAGCAGCTTGAAAACTGAGAGCTCTGGAAACACCATATATTTT
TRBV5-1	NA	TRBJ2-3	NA	CASSLGPSGLTDTQYF	TGCGCCAGCAGCTTGGGACCCAGCGGATTAACAGATACGCAGTATTTT
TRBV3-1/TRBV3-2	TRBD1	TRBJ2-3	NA	CASRLTGVTDTQYF	TGTGCCAGCAGACTTACAGGGGTCACAGATACGCAGTATTTT
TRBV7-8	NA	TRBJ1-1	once	CASSLDSPNLFF	TGTGCCAGCAGCCTCGACAGCCCCAATCTCTTCTTT
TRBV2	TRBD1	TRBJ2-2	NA	CASSTQGANGELFF	TGTGCCAGCAGTACACAGGGGGCTAACGGGGAGCTGTTTTTT
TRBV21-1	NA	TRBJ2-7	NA	CASRPGQGFCEQYF	TGTGCCAGCAGACCGGGACAGGGGTTTTGCGAGCAGTACTTC
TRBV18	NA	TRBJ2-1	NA	CASSPLSGNEQFF	TGTGCCAGCTCACCATTAAGTGGCAATGAGCAGTTCTTC
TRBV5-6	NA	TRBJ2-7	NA	CASSLFQAPYEQYF	TGTGCCAGCAGCTTGTTTCAGGCCCCCTACGAGCAGTACTTC
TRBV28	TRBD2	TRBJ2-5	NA	CASKGLVRETQYF	TGTGCCAGCAAAGGACTAGTCAGAGAGACCCAGTACTTC
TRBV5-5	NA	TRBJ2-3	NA	CASSFSWGGTDTQYF	TGTGCCAGCAGCTTTAGTTGGGGTGGCACAGATACGCAGTATTTT
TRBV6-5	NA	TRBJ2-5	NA	CASRKKTDNQETQYF	TGTGCCAGCAGGAAAAAGACTGATAACCAAGAGACCCAGTACTTC
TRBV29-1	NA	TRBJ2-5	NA	CSVNSRETQYF	TGCAGCGTTAATAGTAGGGAGACCCAGTACTTC